The 10 T cell receptor beta chains presented below share a single source sample, sequenced in a study of cytomegalovirus exposure and HLA in healthy donors. PCR involved 60 Vbeta and 13 Jbeta primers. Profiling relied on immunoSEQ multiplex PCR, and the TCRdb table lists in-frame clones only, not all of them. Seen here are roughly 170,000 clones, approximately 86% observed once, and the top ten hold approximately 1.5%. The material sequenced was PBMCs. These TCRs come from a male donor in good health and CMV-seronegative.

The chain uses TRBV7-2 and TRBJ2-2; tentatively, D is TRBD1 (6 bases). Per germline, CDR1 SGHTA and CDR2 FQGNSA. V lost 5 bases and J 4 bases, leaving 11 bases between the germline ends. CDR3 length: 14 residues. Written as DNA, the CDR3 is TGTGCCAGCAGCCGCGACAGGTCCACCGGGGAGCTGTTTTTT. Translation: CASSRDRSTGELFF.

This clone was seen a single time. The rearrangement joins TRBV5-5 to TRBJ2-3, with 10 nucleotides matching TRBD2. J gave up 5 bases and V 2 bases, and 2 bases lay outside the gene matches. CDR1 and CDR2 from the germline V gene are SGHKS and YYEKEE (reference sequence). CDR3 length: 14 amino acids. CDR3 bases: TGTGCCAGCAGCTTAAGACTAGCGGGAGATACGCAGTATTTT. Its protein is CASSLRLAGDTQYF.

V is TRBV5-1 and J is TRBJ2-2; D not resolved. This CDR3 has 13 residues. Germline values: CDR1 SGHRS, CDR2 YFSETQ. The V and J ends lost 0 bases and 3 bases respectively, with 3 bases between them. This CDR3 reads CASSLVDTGELFF. Written as DNA, the CDR3 is TGCGCCAGCAGCTTGGTAGACACCGGGGAGCTGTTTTTT.

The V and J genes are TRBV10-3 and TRBJ2-1, with no clear D. The V end was cut by 8 bases, the J end by 0 bases, with 8 bases between. The CDR3 is 13 residues long. Germline V lookup: CDR1 ENHRY, CDR2 SYGVKD. The CDR3 DNA is TGTGCCATCCAGGAACCCTCCTACAATGAGCAGTTCTTC. Translation: CAIQEPSYNEQFF.

The chain combines TRBV19 with TRBJ2-1; possibly TRBD1 for D (5 bases). CDR1 and CDR2 (germline): LNHDA, SQIVND (reference sequence). The CDR3 contains 15 residues. V lost 3 bases to trimming and J lost 1 base, with 10 bases between them. The DNA of the CDR3 is TGTGCCAGTAGTATCGGACACGGATCCTACAATGAGCAGTTCTTC. Protein sequence: CASSIGHGSYNEQFF.

This CDR3 is CASSERRGRGYTF. CDR3 bases: TGTGCCAGCAGCGAACGTAGGGGAAGAGGCTACACCTTC. The genes are TRBV5-6 and TRBJ1-2, with D possibly matching TRBD1 (5 bases). Germline loops: CDR1 SGHDT, CDR2 YYEEEE. Trimming stripped 4 bases from V and 8 bases from J, with 15 bases between. This CDR3 contains 13 residues. Combining the CDR3 with reference TRBV5-6 and TRBJ1-2 gives the whole variable domain DAGVTQSPTHLIKTRGQQVTLRCSPKSGHDTVSWYQQALGQGPQFIFQYYEEEERQRGNFPDRFSGHQFPNYSSELNVNALLLGDSALYLCASSERRGRGYTFGSGTRLTVV.

This rearrangement joins TRBV6-4 to TRBJ2-2; the D is unclear. Germline CDR1 is MRHNA and CDR2 is SNTAGT. CDR3 length equals 13 residues. Deletions cut 4 bases from V and 1 base from J, with 4 bases between. This CDR3 reads CASSVVNTGELFF. DNA of the CDR3: TGTGCCAGCAGTGTCGTGAACACCGGGGAGCTGTTTTTT.

This rearrangement joins TRBV19 to TRBJ2-7, with D maybe TRBD1 (5 bases). The V gene's germline CDR1 is LNHDA and CDR2 SQIVND (reference sequence). The CDR3 totals 13 residues. V lost 5 bases and J 1 base, leaving 9 bases between the germline ends. This CDR3 is CASSPTVSYEQYF. Written as DNA, the CDR3 is TGTGCCAGTAGTCCGACAGTTTCCTACGAGCAGTACTTC.

The J gene is TRBJ2-3, the V gene TRBV30, with a tentative D call TRBD1 (5 bases). CDR3 length: 12 residues. V was clipped by 4 bases and J by 5 bases, with 10 bases between them. Germline lookup yields CDR1 GTSNPN and CDR2 SVGIG (reference sequence). The chain's CDR3 is CAWKGQKDTQYF. The CDR3 coding sequence is TGTGCCTGGAAAGGACAAAAAGATACGCAGTATTTT.

The gene calls are TRBV10-3 and TRBJ2-7; 8 positions match TRBD2. With 3 bases clipped from V and 4 bases from J, the junction kept 5 bases outside the gene matches. Germline V gene lookup returns CDR1 ENHRY and CDR2 SYGVKD. The CDR3 is 14 residues long. This CDR3 is CAISDLAGKYEQYF. CDR3 DNA sequence: TGTGCCATCAGTGATTTAGCGGGAAAATACGAGCAGTACTTC.